This TCR beta chain was sequenced for a study of blood T cell repertoires in COVID-19. The overall study: PBMCs, B-cell-depleted T cells, or T cells provided the cDNA or gDNA that made up the material.

Per the original methods: Amplification of reference gene primers was used by the study to estimate nucleated cell counts. The method was immunoSEQ multiplex PCR; TCRdb's version includes in-frame clones alone and lacks a portion of them. That table is the source of V, J and clone size, and D and trimming were worked out from the DNA. The profile shows 200,000 or so clones, about 88% of them singletons. Germline lookup yields CDR1 SGHDT and CDR2 YYEEEE. This CDR3 comprises 14 residues. The V end lost 0 bases, the J end lost 3 bases, and 9 bases lay between the germline ends. The receptor's source is a man between 45 and 60 years old who had recovered from COVID-19. Sequencing was carried out using peripheral blood. This rearrangement joins TRBV5-6 to TRBJ1-1; maybe TRBD1 (6 bases). The CDR3 sequence: CASSLEGVDTEAFF. The CDR3 DNA follows: TGTGCCAGCAGCTTGGAGGGGGTAGACACTGAAGCTTTCTTT.